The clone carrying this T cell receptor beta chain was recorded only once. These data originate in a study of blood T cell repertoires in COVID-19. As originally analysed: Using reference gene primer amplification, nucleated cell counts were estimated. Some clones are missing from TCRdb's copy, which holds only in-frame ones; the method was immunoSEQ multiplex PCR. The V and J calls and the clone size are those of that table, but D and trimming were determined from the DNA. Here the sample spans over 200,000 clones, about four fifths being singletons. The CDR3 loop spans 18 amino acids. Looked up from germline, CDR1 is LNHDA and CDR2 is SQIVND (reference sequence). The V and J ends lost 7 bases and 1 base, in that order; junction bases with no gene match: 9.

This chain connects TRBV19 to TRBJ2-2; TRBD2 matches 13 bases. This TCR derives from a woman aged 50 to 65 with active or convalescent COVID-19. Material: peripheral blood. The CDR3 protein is CASNPPGLAGRNTGELFF. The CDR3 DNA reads TGTGCCAGTAATCCACCGGGACTAGCGGGGAGGAACACCGGGGAGCTGTTTTTT.